Following are 9 T cell receptor beta chains from one sample sequenced in a study of metastatic and nonmetastatic thyroid tumors. TCRdb ran MiXCR on the PCR reads. The sample yields some 20,000 clones, 15% to 18% seen once. No treatment had been given to any patient before thyroid surgery. Sequences were obtained from blood. The receptors were gathered from a female donor with papillary thyroid cancer or a benign thyroid nodule (not recorded which). Some clones in this sample may be carry-over from other donors' samples.

This clone showed up just a few times. A much larger clone differs by one base, so this may be a read error. The V and J genes are TRBV7-3 and TRBJ2-1; 9 bases are shared with TRBD2. Germline CDR1 SGHTA, CDR2 FQGTGA. The CDR3 has 15 residues. This chain's CDR3 is CAGSLLVAGVNEQFF. CDR3 coding DNA: TGTGCCGGCAGCTTGTTGGTAGCGGGGGTCAATGAGCAGTTCTTC.

This clone came up a few times. The V gene is TRBV6-1, the J gene TRBJ1-6; D uncertain. With 3 bases removed from V and 2 bases from J, the gap between germline ends came to 5 bases. Germline CDR1 and CDR2: MNHNS and SASEGT. CDR3 length equals 14 residues. The CDR3 DNA sequence: TGTGCCAGCAGTGACGGGCCCTATAATTCACCCCTCCACTTT. Translated: CASSDGPYNSPLHF.

The chain uses TRBV6-1 and TRBJ2-7; a possible D gene is TRBD2 (5 bases). Germline V lookup: CDR1 MNHNS, CDR2 SASEGT. This CDR3 spans 15 amino acids. The ends were cut back, 6 bases at V and 0 bases at J, with 15 bases in the middle. The CDR3 here is CASRDRGLGSYEQYF. The CDR3 DNA follows: TGTGCCAGCAGGGATCGAGGGCTAGGCTCCTACGAGCAGTACTTC.

The chain joins TRBV4-1 to TRBJ1-4; 12 positions agree with TRBD1. Germline trimming cut 3 bases from V and 7 bases from J; bases unmatched to any gene: 6. CDR1 is MGHRA, CDR2 YSYEKL, per germline. The CDR3 runs to 16 residues. Here the CDR3 DNA reads TGCGCCAGCAGCCATAGGGACAGGGGGCTGGGTGAAAAACTGTTTTTT. This encodes CASSHRDRGLGEKLFF.

This clone came up many times. The chain employs TRBV7-8 and TRBJ2-7; no clear D. CDR3 length equals 13 residues. In germline, CDR1 is SGHVS, CDR2 FQNEAQ. Deletions cut 5 bases from V and 3 bases from J, with 11 bases between. The DNA of the CDR3 is TGTGCCAGCAGCCCGATGACCTACTACGAGCAGTACTTC. It encodes CASSPMTYYEQYF.

This clone was picked up many times. The genes are TRBV6-1 and TRBJ2-1; 11 bases are a match to TRBD1. J gave up 3 bases and V 0 bases, and 1 base lay outside the gene matches. The CDR3 length is 16 residues. CDR1 MNHNS and CDR2 SASEGT come from the germline V gene. CDR3: CASSEAGTGGYNEQFF. The CDR3 coding sequence is TGTGCCAGCAGTGAAGCCGGGACAGGGGGCTACAATGAGCAGTTCTTC.

Relative to its sample, this clone is medium-sized (0.01 to 0.1%). This chain links TRBV6-1 with TRBJ1-2; TRBD1 matches 11 bases. This CDR3 region has 15 residues. V lost 6 bases, J lost 6 bases, and 9 bases stayed unmatched. Germline CDR1 is MNHNS and CDR2 is SASEGT. CDR3 sequence: CASRTSGTGGDGYTF. CDR3 in DNA: TGTGCCAGCAGGACTTCCGGGACAGGGGGTGATGGCTACACCTTC.

This clone was seen ten or more times. In DNA form, the CDR3 reads TGTGCCAGCAGCTTAGAACAGGGCCTTGGCTATGGCTACACCTTC. Protein sequence: CASSLEQGLGYGYTF. The chain has TRBV11-2 and TRBJ1-2, with a possible D match to TRBD1 (6 bases). The CDR3 runs 15 residues. CDR1 and CDR2 (germline): SGHAT, FQNNGV. V was pared by 0 bases and J by 4 bases, with 12 bases between.

In this sample, this clone is medium-sized. The gene calls are TRBV6-5 and TRBJ2-3; TRBD2 agrees at 7 bases. Germline V gene sequence: CDR1 MNHEY, CDR2 SVGAGI. Trimming at V came to 4 bases and at J to 1 base, leaving 5 bases not matched to a gene. This CDR3 is 15 amino acids long. The CDR3 loop is CASSFLAEGTDTQYF. The CDR3 DNA sequence: TGTGCCAGCAGTTTTCTAGCGGAGGGCACAGATACGCAGTATTTT.